These 25 T cell receptor beta chains originate from one sample sequenced in a study of cytomegalovirus exposure and HLA in healthy donors. TCRdb's copy holds only in-frame clones and misses some; the assay was immunoSEQ multiplex PCR. The profile covers 250,000 to 300,000 clones, with 90% appearing a single time and 0.37% taken by the ten largest. Sequencing used PBMCs. These receptors all come from a young woman in good health and CMV-seronegative.

The chain uses TRBV29-1 and TRBJ1-1; the D gene is possibly TRBD1 (6 bases). Trimming took 4 bases from V and 5 from J, leaving 17 bases between them. The CDR3 is made up of 14 amino acids. Germline CDR1 SQVTM, CDR2 ANQGSEA. CDR3 protein: CSVVPGARGTEAFF. As DNA, the CDR3 is TGCAGCGTTGTTCCAGGGGCGAGGGGTACTGAAGCTTTCTTT.

The gene calls are TRBV6-1 and TRBJ1-2; no clear D gene. V shed 6 bases and J shed 5 bases, with 16 bases lying between them. The CDR3 runs 14 residues. From germline, CDR1 is MNHNS and CDR2 SASEGT. Written as DNA, the CDR3 is TGTGCCAGCAGACCCCCCGGTCGGGTTTATGGCTACACCTTC. Translating it yields CASRPPGRVYGYTF.

Concerning this clone: Other nucleotide sequences in the sample specify the same CDR3. The rearrangement uses TRBV19 and TRBJ2-1, with TRBD2 identical over 8 bases. Per germline, CDR1 LNHDA and CDR2 SQIVND (reference sequence). There are 14 residues in the CDR3. V was pared by 3 bases and J by 5 bases, with 3 bases of the junction left unmatched. CDR3 sequence reads: CASSIGGGHNEQFF. In DNA, the CDR3 is TGTGCCAGTAGTATCGGGGGGGGGCACAATGAGCAGTTCTTC. The full variable domain, completed using reference TRBV19 and TRBJ2-1, is DGGITQSPKYLFRKEGQNVTLSCEQNLNHDAMYWYRQDPGQGLRLIYYSQIVNDFQKGDIAEGYSVSREKKESFPLTVTSAQKNPTAFYLCASSIGGGHNEQFFGPGTRLTVL.

The chain couples TRBV5-8 to TRBJ2-1, with D possibly matching TRBD1 (5 bases). Germline values: CDR1 SGHTS, CDR2 YDEGEE. This CDR3 has 13 amino acids. V was shortened by 0 bases and J by 6 bases, with 7 bases between the two germline ends. As DNA, the CDR3 is TGTGCCAGCAGCTTGGGGCAGGGCAATGAGCAGTTCTTC. Translating it yields CASSLGQGNEQFF.

The CDR3 reads CASSTPRQGIAAFF. For the CDR3, the DNA is TGTGCCAGCAGCACGCCAAGACAGGGGATAGCAGCTTTCTTT. The chain uses TRBV11-2 and TRBJ1-1; 8 bases line up with TRBD1. Germline loops: CDR1 SGHAT, CDR2 FQNNGV. The V and J ends lost 5 bases and 10 bases, in that order; junction bases with no gene match: 12. The CDR3 contains 14 residues. Filled out from reference TRBV11-2 and TRBJ1-1, the complete variable domain reads EAGVAQSPRYKIIEKRQSVAFWCNPISGHATLYWYQQILGQGPKLLIQFQNNGVVDDSQLPKDRFSAERLKGVDSTLKIQPAKLEDSAVYLCASSTPRQGIAAFFGQGTRLTVV.

The J gene is TRBJ1-2, the V gene TRBV25-1; D call uncertain. V lost 0 bases, J lost 0 bases, and 11 bases lay in between. CDR3 length equals 16 residues. The V gene's germline CDR1 is MGHDK and CDR2 SYGVNS. Here the CDR3 DNA reads TGTGCCAGCAGTGAATATTACGAGGAGACTAACTATGGCTACACCTTC. The encoded protein is CASSEYYEETNYGYTF.

The CDR3 DNA reads as TGTGCCAGCAGTGACCATCCGCGACAGGGTACCAATTCACCCCTCCACTTT. Its protein is CASSDHPRQGTNSPLHF. J is TRBJ1-6 and V is TRBV6-4; 7 bases align to TRBD1. The CDR3 length is 17 residues. Germline V gives CDR1 MRHNA, CDR2 SNTAGT. The V gene end was trimmed by 2 bases and the J gene end by 7 bases; junction bases not matched to a gene: 11.

The chain uses TRBV6-1 and TRBJ1-6; no definite D call. The CDR3 is 11 amino acids. The germline V gene encodes CDR1 MNHNS and CDR2 SASEGT. V lost 9 bases to trimming and J lost 8 bases, with 8 bases between them. CDR3 sequence: CASRRDSPLHF. In DNA form, the CDR3 reads TGTGCCAGTCGTCGAGATTCACCCCTCCACTTT.

V usage is TRBV27 and J usage is TRBJ1-2; D gene uncertain. V was cut by 5 bases and J by 1 base, with 17 bases left in between. CDR3 length equals 16 residues. CDR1 is MNHEY, CDR2 SMNVEV, per germline (reference sequence). In nucleotides, the CDR3 is TGTGCCAGCAGTCCCTCGGAGACCGGCCATAACTATGGCTACACCTTC. This encodes CASSPSETGHNYGYTF.

Only a few counts were recorded for this clone. The gene calls are TRBV27 and TRBJ1-6, with TRBD1 as a possible D gene (5 bases). CDR3 length: 13 amino acids. V lost 10 bases and J 4 bases, leaving 11 bases between the germline ends. CDR1 and CDR2 from the germline V gene are MNHEY and SMNVEV (reference sequence). The CDR3 nucleotides read TGTGCCACCAAGGGACTGTATAATTCACCCCTCCACTTT. It encodes CATKGLYNSPLHF.

The rearrangement joins TRBV5-1 to TRBJ1-1; 7 bases are shared with TRBD1. V dropped 5 bases and J dropped 1; count of bases not matched to a gene: 8. CDR3 length: 15 amino acids. Germline V gene lookup returns CDR1 SGHRS and CDR2 YFSETQ. CDR3 sequence reads: CASRPKTGWNTEAFF. CDR3 bases: TGCGCCAGCAGACCCAAGACAGGGTGGAACACTGAAGCTTTCTTT.

The CDR3 DNA is TGTGCCAGGAGTCCAGCACTCCGGGACTTCCCCACGGCCGGGGAGCTGTTTTTT. It is translated as CARSPALRDFPTAGELFF. The chain joins TRBV6-4 to TRBJ2-2; the D gene is possibly TRBD2 (6 bases). Trimming cost V 9 bases and J 6 bases, with 29 bases left between them. The CDR3 contains 18 residues. Germline loops: CDR1 MRHNA, CDR2 SNTAGT.

V is TRBV7-8 and J is TRBJ1-2; TRBD1 matches at 8 bases. Germline lookup yields CDR1 SGHVS and CDR2 FQNEAQ. The CDR3 is 15 residues long. V gave up 5 bases and J gave up 1 base; unmatched junction bases: 6. The CDR3 sequence is CASSPRQGRNYGYTF. The CDR3 coding sequence is TGTGCCAGCAGCCCCCGACAGGGGCGTAACTATGGCTACACCTTC.

The V gene is TRBV29-1, the J gene TRBJ2-3, with D possibly being TRBD2 (6 bases). The CDR3 has 14 residues. V lost 4 bases and J lost 5, with 16 bases in between. CDR1 is SQVTM and CDR2 is ANQGSEA in the germline V gene. The CDR3 spells CSVGLADSRDTQYF. Written as DNA, the CDR3 is TGCAGCGTTGGGTTAGCGGATAGTAGAGATACGCAGTATTTT.

The V gene is TRBV5-1, the J gene TRBJ2-7; 8 bases fit TRBD1. The CDR3 extends over 14 amino acids. Germline CDR1 reads SGHRS; CDR2 reads YFSETQ. The V gene end was trimmed by 4 bases and the J gene end by 6 bases; junction bases not matched to a gene: 9. The CDR3 loop reads CASSQDRGVFEQYF. The CDR3 nucleotides read TGCGCCAGCAGCCAAGACAGGGGAGTCTTCGAGCAGTACTTC.

The chain is built from TRBV5-6 and TRBJ2-7; possible D gene TRBD2, 7 bases. The CDR3 is 16 amino acids. Trimming removed 4 bases from V and 2 bases from J, with 19 bases in between. Germline assignment: CDR1 SGHDT and CDR2 YYEEEE. The CDR3, as DNA: TGTGCCAGCAGCCCTAGGGGGGGTAGTTCCCCCTACGAGCAGTACGTC. Protein sequence: CASSPRGGSSPYEQYV.

The V call is TRBV27, the J call TRBJ1-2, with D hard to call. This CDR3 contains 14 residues. V lost 6 bases and J lost 2, with 13 bases in between. Germline V gene sequence: CDR1 MNHEY, CDR2 SMNVEV (reference sequence). The CDR3 region is CASSPTYANYGYTF. The DNA for the CDR3 is TGTGCCAGCAGCCCCACATACGCCAACTATGGCTACACCTTC.

This clone appeared a single time. The chain is built from TRBV7-9 and TRBJ1-1; no clear D gene. V gave up 2 bases and J gave up 9 bases, with 10 bases separating them. The CDR3 runs 12 residues. Germline lookup yields CDR1 SEHNR and CDR2 FQNEAQ (reference sequence). The chain's CDR3 is CASSLSSSQAFF. The CDR3, as DNA: TGTGCCAGCAGCTTATCCTCTTCCCAAGCTTTCTTT.

The V and J genes are TRBV7-9 and TRBJ1-2; 11 nucleotides agree with TRBD1. Germline V lookup: CDR1 SEHNR, CDR2 FQNEAQ (reference sequence). This CDR3 spans 12 amino acids. Trimming at V came to 5 bases and at J to 7 bases, leaving 0 bases not matched to a gene. The CDR3 loop is CASSGQGAGYTF. CDR3 DNA: TGTGCCAGCAGCGGACAGGGGGCTGGCTACACCTTC.

The V call is TRBV4-1, the J call TRBJ2-7; TRBD2 agrees at 7 bases. Trimming cost V 5 bases and J 4 bases; bases outside gene matches: 5. From germline, CDR1 is MGHRA and CDR2 YSYEKL. The CDR3 runs to 13 residues. The CDR3 region is CASSWREGYEQYV. DNA for the CDR3: TGCGCCAGCAGCTGGAGGGAGGGGTACGAGCAGTACGTC.

The rearrangement joins TRBV6-1 to TRBJ1-5, with D perhaps matching TRBD1 (5 bases). CDR3 size: 13 residues. Germline V gene lookup returns CDR1 MNHNS and CDR2 SASEGT. V lost 5 bases and J lost 4, with 9 bases in between. CDR3 nucleotides: TGTGCCAGCAGTTCCCAGGGAAATCAGCCCCAGCATTTT. Translation gives CASSSQGNQPQHF.

The gene calls are TRBV28 and TRBJ1-1, with D possibly TRBD1 on 5 matching bases. The CDR3 is made up of 15 amino acids. The germline V gene encodes CDR1 MDHEN and CDR2 SYDVKM. Trimming cost V 3 bases and J 0 bases, with 11 bases left between them. The CDR3 loop is CASSFGRTLNTEAFF. CDR3 bases: TGTGCCAGCAGTTTTGGTCGGACATTGAACACTGAAGCTTTCTTT.

This clone has a single count. The chain couples TRBV5-1 to TRBJ1-5; the match to TRBD1 covers 9 bases. CDR1 is SGHRS, CDR2 YFSETQ, per germline. V shed 4 bases, J shed 5 bases, and the junction held 7 bases outside the gene matches. The CDR3 runs 15 residues. The CDR3 nucleotides are TGCGCCAGCAGCCCCGGGACAGGGTCCCATCAGCCCCAGCATTTT. It translates to CASSPGTGSHQPQHF.

The chain is built from TRBV28 and TRBJ1-1; D call uncertain. V was trimmed by 3 bases and J by 0 bases, leaving 5 bases between them. The V gene's germline CDR1 is MDHEN and CDR2 SYDVKM. This CDR3 is built from 13 residues. The CDR3 region has the DNA TGTGCCAGCAGTTTTGCGATGAACACTGAAGCTTTCTTT. This translates into CASSFAMNTEAFF.

This chain uses TRBV27 with TRBJ1-1, with TRBD1 matching 9 bases. The CDR3 is 14 residues long. Germline CDR1 reads MNHEY; CDR2 reads SMNVEV (reference sequence). Trimming took 6 bases from V and 4 from J; bases not matched to a gene: 6. The CDR3 region has the DNA TGTGCCAGCAGCAGGGACAGGGCCCCCACTGAAGCTTTCTTT. Amino acid sequence: CASSRDRAPTEAFF.